Each of the 21 T cell receptor beta chains below was sequenced from the same sample in a study of blood T cell repertoires in COVID-19. Measured with immunoSEQ multiplex PCR; TCRdb has only the in-frame clones, and not every one. The sample lists about 370,000 clones; roughly 90% were seen once. Sequencing was done on a sample of PBMCs or T cells enriched from blood (not recorded which). The receptors shown here come from a woman younger than 45 who had recovered from COVID-19.

J is TRBJ1-1 and V is TRBV11-1; TRBD1 matches at 10 bases. The CDR3 runs to 14 residues. Per the germline V gene, CDR1 is SGHAT and CDR2 is FQDESV (reference sequence). With V trimmed by 4 bases and J by 5 bases, 4 bases remained unmatched. DNA for the CDR3: TGTGCCAGCAGCTGGGACAGGGGTGATACTGAAGCTTTCTTT. Its translation: CASSWDRGDTEAFF.

J is TRBJ1-4 and V is TRBV10-3; TRBD1 agrees at 8 bases. CDR1 ENHRY and CDR2 SYGVKD come from the germline V gene. With 5 bases clipped from V and 6 bases from J, the junction kept 2 bases outside the gene matches. The CDR3 runs to 13 residues. CDR3 sequence reads: CAISPTGDEKLFF. CDR3 DNA: TGTGCCATCAGTCCGACAGGGGATGAAAAACTGTTTTTT.

The chain couples TRBV6-5 to TRBJ1-2; the D gene is possibly TRBD1 (6 bases). V was cut by 4 bases and J by 7 bases, with 16 bases left in between. Germline lookup yields CDR1 MNHEY and CDR2 SVGAGI. This CDR3 is 14 amino acids long. The CDR3 bases are TGTGCCAGCAGTTCGTGGCAGGGGCGCGGTGGCTACACCTTC. Amino acid sequence: CASSSWQGRGGYTF.

This clone was picked up a small number of times. The CDR3 sequence: CATSDALAGALDTQYF. DNA of the CDR3: TGTGCCACCAGTGATGCTTTAGCGGGAGCGTTAGATACGCAGTATTTT. The chain recombines TRBV24-1 with TRBJ2-3, with TRBD2 matching 9 bases. The CDR3 is 16 amino acids. V gave up 3 bases and J gave up 5 bases; unmatched junction bases: 8. Germline V gene sequence: CDR1 KGHDR, CDR2 SFDVKD.

This chain uses TRBV4-1 with TRBJ2-7, with 13 bases lining up with TRBD2. Germline CDR1 is MGHRA and CDR2 is YSYEKL. With V trimmed by 3 bases and J by 3 bases, 8 bases remained unmatched. The CDR3 is 17 amino acids. The CDR3 loop is CASSQGGLAGAYYEQYF. CDR3 DNA: TGCGCCAGCAGCCAGGGCGGACTAGCGGGGGCCTACTACGAGCAGTACTTC.

V usage is TRBV11-2 and J usage is TRBJ1-6; 7 nucleotides line up with TRBD1. The length of the CDR3 is 15 residues. The germline V gene has CDR1 SGHAT and CDR2 FQNNGV. V was clipped by 4 bases and J by 10 bases; unmatched bases: 10. CDR3 nucleotide sequence: TGTGCCAGCAGCTCCCAGGGACAGAATAGATCACCCCTCCACTTT. Its translation is CASSSQGQNRSPLHF.

The chain carries TRBV6-5 and TRBJ2-6; D not resolved. V was cut by 2 bases and J by 0 bases, with 8 bases left in between. CDR3 length equals 16 residues. Germline CDR1 MNHEY, CDR2 SVGAGI. The CDR3 DNA reads as TGTGCCAGCAGTTACGCCGGTGGCTCTGGGGCCAACGTCCTGACTTTC. Translation: CASSYAGGSGANVLTF.

The V and J genes are TRBV7-6 and TRBJ2-2, with 7 positions matching TRBD2. Trimming at V came to 1 base and at J to 4 bases, leaving 6 bases not matched to a gene. CDR3 length equals 16 residues. Germline V gene sequence: CDR1 SGHVS, CDR2 FNYEAQ. The CDR3 DNA is TGTGCCAGCAGCTTAGGCGGCGGGGGATTCACCGGGGAGCTGTTTTTT. This encodes CASSLGGGGFTGELFF.

V usage is TRBV6-5 and J usage is TRBJ1-1, with 9 positions matching TRBD1. This CDR3 spans 15 amino acids. The V segment lost 5 bases and the J segment 3 bases; nucleotides outside the gene matches: 7. Germline CDR1 MNHEY, CDR2 SVGAGI. This chain's CDR3 is CASSPWTGADTEAFF. In DNA form, the CDR3 reads TGTGCCAGCAGTCCGTGGACAGGGGCGGACACTGAAGCTTTCTTT.

This sequence joins TRBV19 and TRBJ1-6; D remains unclear. CDR1 and CDR2 from the germline V gene are LNHDA and SQIVND (reference sequence). V lost 5 bases and J lost 9, with 14 bases in between. The CDR3 is made up of 14 amino acids. The CDR3 is CASSSPNPISPLHF. The CDR3, as DNA: TGTGCCAGTAGTTCACCTAACCCGATTTCACCCCTCCACTTT. Filled out from reference TRBV19 and TRBJ1-6, the complete variable domain reads DGGITQSPKYLFRKEGQNVTLSCEQNLNHDAMYWYRQDPGQGLRLIYYSQIVNDFQKGDIAEGYSVSREKKESFPLTVTSAQKNPTAFYLCASSSPNPISPLHFGNGTRLTVT.

The V gene is TRBV9, the J gene TRBJ2-1; 12 bases map to TRBD2. CDR1 and CDR2 from the germline V gene are SGDLS and YYNGEE. V shed 2 bases, J shed 0 bases, and the junction held 12 bases outside the gene matches. This CDR3 has 20 amino acids. The CDR3 sequence: CASSVSTSGGPLSSYNEQFF. CDR3 sequence (DNA): TGTGCCAGCAGCGTCTCGACTAGCGGGGGTCCCTTAAGCTCCTACAATGAGCAGTTCTTC.

The chain links TRBV30 to TRBJ1-4, with TRBD1 as a possible D gene (5 bases). With 2 bases removed from V and 7 bases from J, the gap between germline ends came to 14 bases. There are 14 residues in the CDR3. Germline CDR1 GTSNPN, CDR2 SVGIG (reference sequence). Here the CDR3 DNA reads TGTGCCTGGAGTAGGGACTCTTTGGGTGAAAAACTGTTTTTT. Translating it yields CAWSRDSLGEKLFF.

The gene calls are TRBV29-1 and TRBJ2-2, with D maybe TRBD1 (5 bases). V dropped 7 bases and J dropped 2 bases, with 14 bases sitting between them. CDR1 and CDR2 (germline): SQVTM, ANQGSEA. The CDR3 has 14 amino acids. CDR3 residues: CSAQTAINTGELFF. The CDR3 DNA reads TGCAGCGCCCAGACAGCCATAAACACCGGGGAGCTGTTTTTT.

This sequence joins TRBV5-1 and TRBJ2-7; tentative D call: TRBD2 (5 bases). CDR1 and CDR2 from the germline V gene are SGHRS and YFSETQ. V was pared by 5 bases and J by 3 bases, with 15 bases between. The CDR3 consists of 14 residues. CDR3 protein: CASSVGGRVYEQYF. The CDR3 nucleotides are TGCGCCAGCAGTGTCGGAGGCAGAGTCTACGAGCAGTACTTC. Together with reference TRBV5-1 and TRBJ2-7, the CDR3 gives the full variable domain: KAGVTQTPRYLIKTRGQQVTLSCSPISGHRSVSWYQQTPGQGLQFLFEYFSETQRNKGNFPGRFSGRQFSNSRSEMNVSTLELGDSALYLCASSVGGRVYEQYFGPGTRLTVT.

The rearrangement joins TRBV19 to TRBJ1-2; D uncertain. CDR3 length: 13 amino acids. The V gene's germline CDR1 is LNHDA and CDR2 SQIVND (reference sequence). V was clipped by 5 bases and J by 7 bases, with 14 bases between them. CDR3 sequence (DNA): TGTGCCAGTAGTCGGAGGGAAAGACCTGGCTACACCTTC. Amino acid sequence: CASSRRERPGYTF.

The chain recombines TRBV13 with TRBJ2-5, with 9 bases fitting TRBD1. The V gene's germline CDR1 is PRHDT and CDR2 FYEKMQ (reference sequence). V lost 5 bases and J lost 5; bases outside the gene matches: 6. The CDR3 has 14 amino acids. This chain's CDR3 is CASSHRGRGETQYF. The CDR3 nucleotides are TGTGCCAGCAGCCACAGGGGGCGCGGGGAGACCCAGTACTTC.

The chain carries TRBV3-1 (or the pseudogene TRBV3-2) and TRBJ2-7; 7 bases align to TRBD1. V gave up 0 bases and J gave up 4 bases; unmatched junction bases: 9. The germline V gene encodes CDR1 LGHDT and CDR2 YNNKEL (reference sequence). This CDR3 is built from 16 residues. Here the CDR3 DNA reads TGTGCCAGCAGCCAAGATAACGGACAGGTCTTTTACGAGCAGTACTTC. Translated: CASSQDNGQVFYEQYF.

The genes are TRBV6-2 or TRBV6-3 and TRBJ1-1; a weak D match, TRBD1 (5 bases). CDR1 and CDR2 (germline): MNHEY, SVGEGT. The CDR3 is made up of 16 amino acids. Trimming shortened V by 0 bases and J by 8 bases, and 19 bases separated the two germline ends. This CDR3 reads CASSYSLLGGDPEAFF. CDR3 DNA: TGTGCCAGCAGTTACTCGCTTCTCGGGGGAGATCCGGAAGCTTTCTTT.

The genes are TRBV28 and TRBJ1-6; TRBD1 aligns across 7 bases. The CDR3 has 16 residues. V shed 4 bases and J 6 bases; nucleotides not matched to a gene: 9. Germline V CDR1 and CDR2: MDHEN, SYDVKM. The CDR3, as DNA: TGTGCCAGCAGTTCTGGACAGGCCTGGGGTAATTCACCCCTCCACTTT. Translating it yields CASSSGQAWGNSPLHF.

The chain carries TRBV19 and TRBJ1-1, with a tentative D call TRBD1 (6 bases). The CDR3 totals 13 residues. Germline CDR1 LNHDA, CDR2 SQIVND (reference sequence). The V end lost 2 bases, the J end lost 10 bases, and 14 bases lay between the germline ends. The CDR3 DNA reads TGTGCCAGTAGTATATCAGGGGCTGGGGGAGCTTTCTTT. This codes for CASSISGAGGAFF.

This clone was found once. This chain uses TRBV5-1 with TRBJ1-6; D remains unclear. Germline-derived CDR1 and CDR2 are SGHRS and YFSETQ. The CDR3 has 15 residues. Trimming took 0 bases from V and 7 from J, leaving 11 bases between them. The CDR3 DNA reads TGCGCCAGCAGCTTGGGGGTCCTAGAGAATTCACCCCTCCACTTT. Its protein product is CASSLGVLENSPLHF.